This T cell receptor beta chain emerged from a study of response to subunit inactivated influenza vaccine. Regarding the study as a whole: With each seasonal influenza vaccination, the authors suggested, few new T cells are recruited.

TCRdb reanalysed the RT-PCR reads using MiXCR and keeps one entry per CDR3 protein. This repertoire shows just over 300,000 distinct CDR3 sequences, roughly a fifth found once; its top ten account for about 9.4%. Trimming cost V 2 bases and J 6 bases, with 4 bases left between them. The CDR3 runs to 11 residues. Of note for this clonotype: Its specificity is unknown.

The clonotype comes from a man aged 45-69 years who received an inactivated influenza vaccine. The sequencing here drew on PBMCs from blood, taken 21 months after vaccination. The chain is built from TRBV12-3 or TRBV12-4 and TRBJ1-1, with D hard to call. The CDR3: CASSLRSEAFF. The CDR3 DNA reads as TGTGCCAGCAGTTTACGGTCTGAAGCTTTCTTT.